The 19 T cell receptor beta chains listed next were all sequenced from one sample in a study of blood T cell repertoires in COVID-19 (dated by TCRdb to the early 2020s). Libraries were constructed by the immunoSEQ multiplex PCR assay. TCRdb obtained this table from immuneACCESS and retained in-frame rearrangements with V and J assigned. These tables miss some clones; where compared with another copy, unresolved V genes account for less than half of the shortfall, and the remainder is unexplained. The sample table contains about 70,000 clones; only one count was recorded for nearly 85% of them. The ten largest clonotypes hold approximately 1.9% of the sample. The sample comprised peripheral blood. These receptors were collected from a woman aged 55-70 years with acute or convalescent COVID-19.

J is TRBJ2-3 and V is TRBV11-2; D perhaps matches TRBD2 (6 bases). Looked up from germline, CDR1 is SGHAT and CDR2 is FQNNGV. V lost 7 bases and J lost 2, with 13 bases in between. The CDR3 has 14 amino acids. The CDR3, as DNA: TGTGCCAGCATCCGGGACTTTCCCACAGATACGCAGTATTTT. This sequence encodes CASIRDFPTDTQYF.

The chain employs TRBV7-8 and TRBJ2-1; 9 bases are shared with TRBD1. CDR3 length equals 17 residues. Germline-derived CDR1 and CDR2 are SGHVS and FQNEAQ. J lost 5 bases, V lost 2 bases, and 10 bases had no gene match. The CDR3 DNA follows: TGTGCCAGCAGCTTATTTTCAGGACAGGGGTTCGACAATGAGCAGTTCTTC. It codes for CASSLFSGQGFDNEQFF.

The rearrangement uses TRBV5-1 and TRBJ2-2, with D perhaps TRBD2 (6 bases). V was cut by 0 bases and J by 1 base, with 7 bases left in between. CDR1 is SGHRS, CDR2 YFSETQ, per germline. CDR3 length: 15 amino acids. As DNA, the CDR3 is TGCGCCAGCAGCTTGGGACTAGAGAACACCGGGGAGCTGTTTTTT. Its translation is CASSLGLENTGELFF. Supplemented by reference TRBV5-1 and TRBJ2-2, the full variable domain reads KAGVTQTPRYLIKTRGQQVTLSCSPISGHRSVSWYQQTPGQGLQFLFEYFSETQRNKGNFPGRFSGRQFSNSRSEMNVSTLELGDSALYLCASSLGLENTGELFFGEGSRLTVL.

The chain is built from TRBV19 and TRBJ1-3; D ambiguous. The germline CDR1 and CDR2 sequences are LNHDA and SQIVND (reference sequence). V was pared by 3 bases and J by 7 bases, with 10 bases between. The CDR3 spans 13 residues. The CDR3 loop is CASSMRGVNTIYF. In nucleotides, the CDR3 is TGTGCCAGTAGTATGCGAGGAGTCAACACCATATATTTT.

This chain connects TRBV11-1 to TRBJ2-1; 8 bases align to TRBD2. The germline V gene encodes CDR1 SGHAT and CDR2 FQDESV (reference sequence). The CDR3 contains 14 residues. Germline trimming cut 7 bases from V and 6 bases from J; bases unmatched to any gene: 8. The CDR3 here is CASKGSSGPNEQFF. For the CDR3, the DNA is TGTGCCAGCAAAGGGTCTAGCGGGCCCAATGAGCAGTTCTTC. The full variable domain, rest sourced from reference TRBV11-1 and TRBJ2-1, is EAEVAQSPRYKITEKSQAVAFWCDPISGHATLYWYRQILGQGPELLVQFQDESVVDDSQLPKDRFSAERLKGVDSTLKIQPAELGDSAMYLCASKGSSGPNEQFFGPGTRLTVL.

The chain couples TRBV19 to TRBJ1-2, with TRBD1 matching 11 bases. V shed 5 bases, J shed 8 bases, and the junction held 10 bases outside the gene matches. The CDR3 has 15 residues. Germline CDR1 is LNHDA and CDR2 is SQIVND (reference sequence). CDR3 sequence: CASSSSRTGGLGYTF. In nucleotides, the CDR3 is TGTGCCAGTAGTTCCAGTCGGACAGGGGGCTTGGGCTACACCTTC.

The chain links TRBV7-2 to TRBJ1-2, with TRBD1 matching 7 bases. The V gene end was trimmed by 0 bases and the J gene end by 0 bases; junction bases not matched to a gene: 4. Germline CDR1 reads SGHTA; CDR2 reads FQGNSA. The CDR3 runs to 16 residues. The CDR3 protein is CASSLAARGPNYGYTF. In DNA, the CDR3 is TGTGCCAGCAGCTTAGCGGCAAGGGGGCCTAACTATGGCTACACCTTC.

The V and J genes are TRBV3-1 (or the pseudogene TRBV3-2) and TRBJ1-6, with TRBD1 matching 7 bases. V lost 3 bases and J lost 7; bases outside the gene matches: 6. CDR3 size: 15 residues. CDR1 is LGHDT and CDR2 is YNNKEL in the germline V gene (reference sequence). DNA of the CDR3: TGTGCCAGCAGCCACGAGGGGGACAGAAATTCACCCCTCCACTTT. Amino acid sequence: CASSHEGDRNSPLHF.

This sequence joins TRBV18 and TRBJ2-7; maybe TRBD1 (6 bases). CDR3 length equals 15 residues. Germline V CDR1 and CDR2: KGHSH, LQKENI. V lost 5 bases to trimming and J lost 0 bases, with 14 bases between them. CDR3 sequence (DNA): TGTGCCAGCTCAATGCTACAGGGAAGCTCCTACGAGCAGTACTTC. It specifies CASSMLQGSSYEQYF.

V and J are TRBV6-6 and TRBJ1-2; tentative D call: TRBD1 (6 bases). The CDR3 contains 15 residues. The ends were cut back, 6 bases at V and 4 bases at J, with 18 bases in the middle. Germline V gene lookup returns CDR1 MNHNY and CDR2 SVGAGI (reference sequence). The CDR3 protein is CASSSSQQGFYGYTF. The CDR3 nucleotides are TGTGCCAGCAGCTCGTCACAACAGGGTTTCTATGGCTACACCTTC.

The chain joins TRBV2 to TRBJ1-2; D unresolved. This CDR3 contains 13 residues. CDR1 is SNHLY and CDR2 is FYNNEI in the germline V gene. V lost 5 bases and J lost 6, with 13 bases in between. The CDR3 sequence is CASSSRPGDGYTF. The CDR3 nucleotides read TGTGCCAGCAGTAGTCGGCCAGGCGATGGCTACACCTTC.

CDR3 sequence reads: CASSEAYGGNTIYF. DNA of the CDR3: TGTGCCAGCAGTGAAGCTTACGGTGGAAACACCATATATTTT. The V and J genes are TRBV6-1 and TRBJ1-3; D call uncertain. CDR1 is MNHNS, CDR2 SASEGT, per germline. The V end lost 0 bases, the J end lost 3 bases, and 6 bases lay between the germline ends. This CDR3 is built from 14 residues.

With respect to this clone: The junction differs from germline at one of its ends, possibly a read error. The chain's CDR3 is CSVKDSQGRGYTF. For the CDR3, the DNA is TGCAGCGTTAAAGACAGTCAGGGGCGAGGCTACACCTTC. The gene calls are TRBV29-1 and TRBJ1-2; tentative D call: TRBD1 (6 bases). Germline V gene lookup returns CDR1 SQVTM and CDR2 ANQGSEA. CDR3 length: 13 residues.

V usage is TRBV7-8 and J usage is TRBJ2-1; D perhaps matches TRBD2 (6 bases). Germline V gene sequence: CDR1 SGHVS, CDR2 FQNEAQ. The CDR3 runs 12 residues. V was shortened by 5 bases and J by 9 bases, with 11 bases between the two germline ends. The CDR3 is CASSRDSGEQFF. CDR3 coding DNA: TGTGCCAGCAGCCGGGACTCAGGTGAGCAGTTCTTC.

DNA for the CDR3: TGTGCCTGGAGTGTACAGGGGGCCGGCGGTGTCCGAGCTTTCTTT. Translation gives CAWSVQGAGGVRAFF. V gene TRBV30 combines with J gene TRBJ1-1; 9 positions agree with TRBD1. Germline trimming cut 0 bases from V and 10 bases from J; bases unmatched to any gene: 12. Germline CDR1 is GTSNPN and CDR2 is SVGIG (reference sequence). The CDR3 runs to 15 residues.

The rearrangement joins TRBV5-6 to TRBJ1-2, with D hard to call. The CDR3 has 13 amino acids. The germline V gene encodes CDR1 SGHDT and CDR2 YYEEEE. Trimming cost V 0 bases and J 8 bases, with 11 bases left between them. CDR3 in DNA: TGTGCCAGCAGCTTGGGCCGTTTACAGGGCTACACCTTC. It is translated as CASSLGRLQGYTF.

The rearrangement links TRBV25-1 to TRBJ2-1; no definite D call. The ends were cut back, 2 bases at V and 7 bases at J, with 6 bases in the middle. The germline V gene encodes CDR1 MGHDK and CDR2 SYGVNS. The CDR3 covers 12 residues. CDR3 sequence: CASSEKENEQFF. DNA for the CDR3: TGTGCCAGCAGTGAAAAGGAGAATGAGCAGTTCTTC.

This clone was observed a single time. The chain couples TRBV21-1 to TRBJ2-1; the D call TRBD2 from the table was never checked on the DNA. TRBV21-1 is classified as a pseudogene. The CDR3 is made up of 20 amino acids. CDR3 nucleotides: TGTGCCAGCAGCAAAACCCTCGGGAGCGGGCGGCGATACTCCTACAATGAGCAGTTCTTC. As protein: CASSKTLGSGRRYSYNEQFF.

The chain is built from TRBV5-6 and TRBJ2-7; D remains ambiguous. Germline values: CDR1 SGHDT, CDR2 YYEEEE. The CDR3 extends over 13 amino acids. V was pared by 4 bases and J by 4 bases, with 12 bases between. CDR3 in amino acids: CASSPVGFYEQYF. The CDR3 coding sequence is TGTGCCAGCAGCCCAGTCGGGTTTTACGAGCAGTACTTC.